These 14 T cell receptor beta chains were sequenced from one sample in a study of vaccination and CD4 T cells after COVID-19. Treatment given: approximately nine-day PBMC culture with coronavirus spike peptide pools or control peptides (ViraFEST assay). Sequencing of DNA taken from cultured CD4+ T cells relied on the Oncomine TCR Beta short-read assay. Via MiXCR, TCRdb re-called the PCR reads, giving one row per CDR3 protein. The sample has approximately 15,000 distinct CDR3 sequences; about 53% are singletons. Antigens for these TCRs are unknown. Sequenced sample: CD4+ T cells from blood, cultured in vitro. These receptors came from a human donor who had recovered from COVID-19.

This chain links TRBV18 with TRBJ2-3; TRBD1 matches 8 bases. After removal of 4 bases from V and 0 bases from J, the junction contained 6 bases not matched to a gene. This CDR3 has 16 residues. Per the germline V gene, CDR1 is KGHSH and CDR2 is LQKENI. CDR3 in amino acids: CASSRQGAVSTDTQYF. The CDR3 nucleotides are TGTGCCAGCTCACGCCAGGGGGCGGTGAGCACAGATACGCAGTATTTT.

The genes are TRBV7-8 and TRBJ2-3; no definite D call. This CDR3 region has 12 residues. Trimming left V 5 bases short and J 2 bases short, with 5 bases between. Per germline, CDR1 SGHVS and CDR2 FQNEAQ. CDR3 coding DNA: TGTGCCAGCAGCCCCCACACAGATACGCAGTATTTT. It specifies CASSPHTDTQYF.

The J gene is TRBJ2-1, the V gene TRBV19, with a possible D match to TRBD2 (7 bases). Germline V CDR1 and CDR2: LNHDA, SQIVND (reference sequence). This CDR3 is 15 amino acids long. Deletions cut 2 bases from V and 3 bases from J, with 11 bases between. The CDR3 DNA sequence: TGTGCCAGTAGTATAAGGGGGACTAACTACAATGAGCAGTTCTTC. Protein product: CASSIRGTNYNEQFF.

This clonotype was counted a single time. The chain links TRBV4-1 to TRBJ2-1, with 9 bases that match TRBD2. Germline V gene lookup returns CDR1 MGHRA and CDR2 YSYEKL. V lost 3 bases, J lost 9 bases, and 15 bases stayed unmatched. This CDR3 is 17 amino acids long. Here the CDR3 reads CASSHSSLAGRGTEQFF. The CDR3 DNA follows: TGCGCCAGCAGCCATAGCTCTCTAGCGGGGAGGGGCACTGAGCAGTTCTTC.

The chain combines TRBV4-3 with TRBJ2-4; D is unclear. This CDR3 has 17 amino acids. The V end was cut by 0 bases, the J end by 0 bases, with 12 bases between. Looked up from germline, CDR1 is LGHNA and CDR2 is YSLEER. In nucleotides, the CDR3 is TGCGCCAGCAGCCAAGAAAGATTAAACCTAGCCAAAAACATTCAGTACTTC. This codes for CASSQERLNLAKNIQYF.

The CDR3, as DNA: TGTGCCAGCACCGGGACGGCACAAGAGACCCAGTACTTC. Its translation is CASTGTAQETQYF. V is TRBV6-1 and J is TRBJ2-5; D may correspond to TRBD1 or TRBD2 (5 bases each). This CDR3 comprises 13 residues. Germline lookup yields CDR1 MNHNS and CDR2 SASEGT. V was pared by 7 bases and J by 2 bases, with 11 bases between.

This chain joins TRBV11-1 and TRBJ1-5; D may be TRBD1 (6 bases). The CDR3 is 16 residues long. Germline assignment: CDR1 SGHAT and CDR2 FQDESV (reference sequence). The V and J ends lost 2 bases and 1 base respectively, with 12 bases between them. The CDR3 DNA is TGTGCCAGCAGCTTACGGAGGACAGAGAGCAATCAGCCCCAGCATTTT. Encoded protein: CASSLRRTESNQPQHF.

The chain is built from TRBV6-2 or TRBV6-3 and TRBJ1-4, with 10 bases identical to TRBD1. CDR3 length equals 13 residues. V dropped 6 bases and J dropped 6; count of bases not matched to a gene: 1. The germline CDR1 and CDR2 sequences are MNHEY and SVGEGT. The CDR3 DNA reads TGTGCCAGCAGGGGACAGGGGTATGAAAAACTGTTTTTT. As protein: CASRGQGYEKLFF.

The J gene is TRBJ1-3, the V gene TRBV28; D is ambiguous. The CDR3 has 13 residues. Between the trimmed V and J ends, which lost 6 bases and 0 bases, there was a span of 6 bases. CDR1 is MDHEN, CDR2 SYDVKM, per germline. The CDR3 region is CASRRSSGNTIYF. CDR3 coding DNA: TGTGCCAGCAGGCGTTCCTCTGGAAACACCATATATTTT.

The V gene is TRBV24-1, the J gene TRBJ2-2, with D possibly TRBD2 on 6 matching bases. In germline, CDR1 is KGHDR, CDR2 SFDVKD. This CDR3 is 16 amino acids long. Trimming took 2 bases from V and 4 from J, leaving 13 bases between them. The CDR3 reads CATSDYSVGGTGELFF. As DNA, the CDR3 is TGTGCCACCAGTGATTATTCCGTCGGGGGCACCGGGGAGCTGTTTTTT.

This chain uses TRBV6-1 with TRBJ1-6; D is uncertain. This CDR3 is 14 amino acids long. Germline V lookup: CDR1 MNHNS, CDR2 SASEGT. Trimming cost V 5 bases and J 5 bases, with 10 bases left between them. CDR3 nucleotide sequence: TGTGCCAGCAGTCGTCAATCCAATAATTCACCCCTCCACTTT. Its protein product is CASSRQSNNSPLHF.

The chain couples TRBV27 to TRBJ1-2; no firm D call. Germline V gives CDR1 MNHEY, CDR2 SMNVEV (reference sequence). The CDR3 covers 13 residues. V lost 6 bases and J 8 bases, leaving 16 bases between the germline ends. The chain's CDR3 is CASRTGREVGYTF. The CDR3 coding sequence is TGTGCCAGCAGGACCGGGAGGGAGGTCGGCTACACCTTC.

This clonotype was observed a handful of times. The chain couples TRBV20-1 to TRBJ2-3; unclear D gene. This CDR3 has 13 residues. The germline gives CDR1 DFQATT, CDR2 SNEGSKA (reference sequence). Trimming stripped 3 bases from V and 1 base from J, with 8 bases between. DNA for the CDR3: TGCAGTGCTAGGGGAAGGGGCACAGATACGCAGTATTTT. Translating it yields CSARGRGTDTQYF.

The chain employs TRBV6-4 and TRBJ2-1; no clear D gene. The germline gives CDR1 MRHNA, CDR2 SNTAGT. The CDR3 is made up of 13 amino acids. V was pared by 3 bases and J by 7 bases, with 10 bases between. This chain's CDR3 is CASSEALGNEQFF. In DNA form, the CDR3 reads TGTGCCAGCAGTGAAGCTCTGGGGAATGAGCAGTTCTTC.